There are a few counts of the clone carrying this T cell receptor (beta chain). The germline V gene has CDR1 SGHTA and CDR2 FQGNSA. The V and J ends lost 6 bases and 7 bases, in that order; junction bases with no gene match: 6. The CDR3 contains 14 residues. A second PCR of about 7 to 12 cycles used a sample-barcoded 5' primer and a J-beta primer mix. TCRdb used MiXCR to reprocess the 5' RACE reads, holding one entry per CDR3 protein. The sample has almost 1 million distinct CDR3 sequences, roughly 51% seen once. This sample was included in a study of blood T cells in healthy people across ages. Per individual sample, total RNA of at least 5.5 micrograms was extracted.

The clonotype was recovered from a woman in her sixties or seventies in good health. Sequences were obtained from blood. V usage is TRBV7-2 and J usage is TRBJ2-2, with TRBD1 identical over 9 bases. Here the CDR3 DNA reads TGTGCCAGCAGTTGGGACAGGGAGGTCGGGGAGCTGTTTTTT. Translating it yields CASSWDREVGELFF.